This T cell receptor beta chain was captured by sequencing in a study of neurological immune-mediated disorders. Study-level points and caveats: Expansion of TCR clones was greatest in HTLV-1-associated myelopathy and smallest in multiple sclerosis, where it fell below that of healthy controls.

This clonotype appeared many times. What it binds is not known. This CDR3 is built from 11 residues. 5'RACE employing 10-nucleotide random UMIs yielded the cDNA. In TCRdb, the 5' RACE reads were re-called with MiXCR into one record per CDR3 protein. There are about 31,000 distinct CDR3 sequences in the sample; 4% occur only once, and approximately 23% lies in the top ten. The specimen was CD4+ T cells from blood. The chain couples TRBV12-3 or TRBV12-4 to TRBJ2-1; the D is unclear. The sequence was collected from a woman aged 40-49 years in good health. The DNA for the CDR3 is TGTTCGACCAGCTCCTACAATGAGCAGTTCTTC. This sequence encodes CSTSSYNEQFF.